The clone carrying this TCR beta chain was recorded a few times. The record originates from a study of blood T cell repertoires in COVID-19. Study details: T cells, B-cell-depleted T cells, or PBMCs provided the cDNA or gDNA that served as material.

The CDR3 is 15 amino acids. The V gene end was trimmed by 7 bases and the J gene end by 8 bases; junction bases not matched to a gene: 14. Germline CDR1 reads SQVTM; CDR2 reads ANQGSEA. Per the original data handling: Amplification of reference gene primers was used by the study to estimate nucleated cell counts. Method: immunoSEQ multiplex PCR; TCRdb's copy keeps in-frame clones and lacks some. V, J and clone size derive from that table, while D and trimming were established from the DNA sequence. The data hold 150,000 or so clones, with approximately 87% observed a single time. V and J are TRBV29-1 and TRBJ2-1, with TRBD2 matching 10 bases. The receptor's source is a man at least 80 years old with acute or convalescent COVID-19. Material for sequencing was peripheral blood. DNA of the CDR3: TGCAGCGCTGGGGGGTGGTCTAGCGGGAGTGATGAGCAGTTCTTC. It codes for CSAGGWSSGSDEQFF.